This TCR beta chain was sequenced in a study of blood T cell repertoires in COVID-19 (dated by TCRdb to 2018 to 2021). With regard to the full study: Samples covering the acute and convalescent phases of COVID-19 were provided by collaborators in the United States, Italy and Spain. Samples came from the ongoing ImmuneRACE study (first 160 participants) plus 1,254 subjects from 6 global collaborators. Sample metadata almost always included a de-identified subject ID, COVID-19 status, age in years and sex. The material from the prospective study consisted of cDNA or gDNA derived from T cells, B-cell-depleted T cells, or PBMCs. HLA class I and class II types, where available, came from metadata supplied by the sample provider rather than from assay-based typing. The repertoires were made available in a free public database intended to serve as a resource for research on the immune response to SARS-CoV-2. Deeply sampled blood TCRbeta repertoires from subjects exposed to, actively infected with, or recovered from COVID-19 were included in the dataset.

TCRbeta CDR3 regions were amplified from genomic DNA by means of the immunoSEQ Assay, a bias-controlled multiplex PCR. As for how the authors treated the data: The number of nucleated cells in each sample was estimated by amplification of reference gene primers within the assay. Sequence reads were collapsed and filtered to measure the absolute abundance of every unique TCRbeta CDR3 rearrangement. For each sample, productive Simpson clonality was calculated as the square root of Simpson's diversity index across productive rearrangements. TCRdb mirrors the immuneACCESS table, restricted to in-frame sequences. Some clones are absent from its copies; in checked studies, under half trace to an unresolved V gene, and the reason for the others is unknown. The V and J calls and the clone size are those of that table, but D and trimming were determined from the DNA. The sample contains 270,000 or so clones, 86% of them found a single time. The ten largest account for around 3% of the sample.

Whole blood was collected in K2EDTA tubes by collaborating institutions according to the institutions' own protocols. Collaborator samples were shipped for TCRbeta analysis as frozen whole blood, isolated PBMCs, or DNA extracted from either sample type. Results and caveats for the whole study, not just this receptor: Clinical and demographic metadata were provided uncurated, with the amount varying by source and participant.

As regards this clone: There is no known antigen for this receptor. No base quality information exists; no much larger clone differs at one position.

V is cut back by 1 base and J by 4 bases, with 5 bases in the junction unmatched. The CDR3 sequence holds 15 residues, the cysteine and phenylalanine included. Kept here is only the CDR3 DNA, which spans 45 bases and is read in frame from base 1. The material sequenced was peripheral blood. The sequence derives from a woman between 25 and 40 years old with active or convalescent COVID-19. This receptor chain uses TRBV23-1 and TRBJ2-7, and 9 bases in between align with TRBD1. TRBV23-1 is an ORF, with its function uncertain. The bases read TGCGCCAGCAGTCAATTTGACAGGGGGGGTTACGAGCAGTACTTC. Protein translation: CASSQFDRGGYEQYF.